The sequence of this T cell receptor beta chain was determined in a study of regulatory T cells in long-lasting Graves disease (dated by TCRdb to the early 2020s). With regard to the full study: Patients with newly diagnosed Graves' disease had been on antithyroid drugs for under 3 months. Peripheral blood TCR sequencing and RNA sequencing compared persistent Graves' disease patients with newly diagnosed Graves' disease patients. The study was registered as a clinical trial and conducted in China. A total of around 35 samples were covered by TCR sequencing, comprising roughly 13 persistent and around 20 newly diagnosed Graves' disease patients. Study-wide conclusions, independent of this receptor: Patients with persistent disease shared more public clonotypes (about 3,000) than newly diagnosed patients did (966). Compared with newly diagnosed patients, patients with persistent Graves' disease had lower TCR Shannon entropy and fewer highly expanded clones, which suggests clonal expansion. Sequencing and analysis were restricted to the TCR beta chain. Peripheral blood alone was examined, since thyroid tissue, which constituted the primary lesion, could not be accessed. Persistent disease showed preferential use of TRBV28, TRBJ1-2 and TRBJ2-5, whereas newly diagnosed disease favored TRBV20-1 and TRBJ2-1. The authors noted that the small sample size was a limitation that may lower accuracy.

The library came from multiplex PCR. Instrument used: Illumina HiSeq 4000. TCR beta libraries were built with iRepertoire HTBI primers and Arm-PCR amplification of CDR3 regions. Gel purification was performed on PCR products prior to sequencing. Regarding the original processing steps: A total of some 60 TRBV and some 13 TRBJ segments were identified across samples and were used for gene usage analysis of CDR3 amino acid clonotypes. COPE and FqMerger were used to merge filtered high-quality paired reads into contigs. BLAST was used to align contigs to IMGT TRBV, TRBD and TRBJ reference genes, with CDR3 defined following IMGT. Highly expanded clones were defined as clonotypes with a frequency above 0.1%. Shannon entropy served as the measure of repertoire diversity, while the Gini coefficient captured V-J evenness. Clonotypes shared by more than one individual were considered public. The public reads were reanalyzed by TCRdb: fastp trimming at Q25, MiXCR alignment, in-frame beta chains only. Duplicate CDR3 protein sequences are folded into a single record with the most common DNA and genes. The V and J calls were not made by the authors but by TCRdb's processing. Here the sample has about 440,000 distinct CDR3 sequences; 15% to 20% occur a single time. Of the sample, around 11% is held by the ten largest clones.

As encoded in the germline V gene, CDR1 is MDHEN while CDR2 is SYDVKM. Taken from cysteine to phenylalanine, the CDR3 has 19 residues. Only CDR3 DNA is held: 57 bases, read in frame from base 1. Here V drops 2 bases and J drops 2 bases, and the junction holds 15 bases not matched to any gene. Ten or more counts support this clonotype. Its recognized antigen is unknown. No much larger clonotype is one base removed from it; base qualities were not supplied. This specimen's time point label, per the study, means: newly diagnosed GD, antithyroid drugs for less than 3 months. RNA was extracted from PBMCs in TRIzol for both TCR sequencing and RNA sequencing. Graves' disease was diagnosed according to American Thyroid Association guidelines. Patients were recruited from an endocrinology department in Xi'an, China. Each patient gave 7 to 9.5 milliliters of peripheral blood, collected in an EDTA anticoagulant tube. PBMCs were isolated by Ficoll Paque Plus density gradient separation without further T cell sorting. An Agilent 2100 Bioanalyzer and agarose gel were used to assess RNA quality, and a NanoDrop 2000 was used to measure RNA concentration.

In addition, the sample was reused for a study of T cells in Graves' hyperthyroidism and ophthalmopathy. Taken from the second paper: Stable Graves' hyperthyroidism was defined as the absence of progression to ophthalmopathy over 18 months of follow-up. Hyperthyroidism patients were newly diagnosed, with disease duration under 2 months, and aged 18 to 65 years. Patients with uncontrolled infections, other autoimmune diseases, pregnancy or lactation were excluded. Diagnoses relied on clinical symptoms, serum thyroxine and TRAb, thyroid ultrasound and orbital computed tomography. The TCR CDR3 was subjected to a first round of RT-PCR using the HTBI primer set and the Qiagen OneStep RT-PCR kit. Most expanded thyroid clonotypes (frequency above 0.001) were also detected in blood, a finding suggesting that blood repertoires may reflect thyroid immune responses. A 13 V-J signature model separated ophthalmopathy from stable hyperthyroidism, with approximately 86% sensitivity and approximately 81% specificity in cross-validation and 80%/75% in testing. In validation, the model predicted progression to ophthalmopathy a median of about 6 months before onset, with approximately 71% sensitivity and 72.22% specificity. TCR V-J signatures able to tell the groups apart were searched for in a discovery cohort of some 100 patients, of whom around 43 had Graves' ophthalmopathy and about 60 had stable Graves' hyperthyroidism. Prospective prediction of ophthalmopathy was tested in an independent validation cohort of approximately 19 hyperthyroidism patients and approximately 17 patients who later progressed to ophthalmopathy. The roughly 91 discovery patients were randomly split 7:3 into training and test sets. In addition, the study compared T-cell repertoires in thyroid tissue and in blood from a handful of Graves' hyperthyroidism patients. After blood sampling, hyperthyroidism patients were treated with methimazole at a starting dose of 30 mg daily, and ophthalmopathy patients were treated with high-dose intravenous methylprednisolone. The libraries were constructed in a second round of multiplex PCR and then size-selected and purified. Paired-end sequencing of the libraries was performed with 100 bp reads on an Illumina HiSeq2000. SOAPnuke was used to process the raw data, with reads discarded if the reads contained adapters or uncalled bases, had a mean Phred below 15, or lacked an exact constant-primer or identifier match. COPE v1.2.5 was used to merge high-quality paired reads, and clonotypes were defined as unique nucleotide sequences. MiTCR v1.1 was used to align clonotypes to the IMGT TRBV, TRBD and TRBJ reference segments. The analysis was restricted to V-J combinations with a frequency above 0.0001, which together covered around 99% of the repertoires. A TCS score was defined as the ratio between F50 (clonal expansion) and ExV (chaos), using BLOSUM62-based TCRdist between CDR3 peptides within each V-J. Welch's t-statistics and random forest reduced around 520 V-J features to some 14, which were used in a naive Bayes classifier (R e1071). Sample size was not statistically predetermined, and investigators were not blinded to group allocation. According to the paper, TCR Vbeta CDR3 sequencing was carried out on about 140 peripheral blood samples, which came from fewer than 50 ophthalmopathy, approximately 78 hyperthyroidism and some 17 progressor patients.

This specimen was peripheral blood mononuclear cells (PBMCs), taken at new diagnosis, from a patient treated with antithyroid drugs. The TCR sequence derives from a woman in her twenties or thirties with Graves disease. Donor details come from another sample of the same person, matched by shared clones. Recombination connected TRBV28 to TRBJ2-7; 10 nucleotides in the junction match TRBD2. The sequenced DNA: TGTGCCAGCAGTTTACCCCCTGGAGCGGGAGGGCCGAGAACCTACGAGCAGTACTTC. Its protein is CASSLPPGAGGPRTYEQYF.